What follows is one T cell receptor beta chain and its context. The specificity of this receptor is unknown. Base qualities are missing; no much larger clone stands one base away. PBMCs were isolated by Ficoll-Paque density gradient centrifugation. CDR1 and CDR2 are read off the germline V gene as ENHRY and SYGVKD. V has 3 bases trimmed and J has 5 bases trimmed; junction bases matching no gene number 5. Measured from the cysteine to the phenylalanine, the CDR3 is 15 residues long. Only the CDR3 part of the read is kept: 45 bases, read in frame from the first base. The sample comes from a study of T-cell memory formation after mild COVID-19 (dated by TCRdb to about 2021). As for the study more broadly: TCR sequence clusters from the two donors were largely donor specific. Two young, previously healthy adult volunteers, one female and one male, were included in the cohort. In two donors, T-cell clones that expanded and contracted after mild COVID-19 were tracked by sequencing TCRalpha and TCRbeta repertoires over time.

The listed sequencing device is Illumina NovaSeq 6000. TCRalpha and TCRbeta cDNA libraries were built by 5'RACE with constant-segment primers, adding sample barcodes and unique molecular identifiers. RNA was extracted from every sample with Trizol reagent. The libraries were amplified in two PCR steps, and the second step added a second sample barcode and Illumina TruSeq adapters. Sequencing of libraries was performed on an Illumina NovaSeq with 2 x 150 bp paired-end reads. The authors' analysis ran thus. With migec v1.2.7, reads were demultiplexed and then collapsed into UMI-guided consensus sequences. Using mixcr v2.1.11, the UMI consensuses were aligned to TRA and TRB V and J templates and assembled into clonotypes. A clonotype was counted as expanded or contracted only when both edgeR and NoisET called the clonotype significant, with the noise models trained on biological replicates. edgeR calls used a false discovery rate-adjusted p below 0.01 and a log2 fold-change threshold of 1. As an exploratory analysis of dynamics, PCA with hierarchical clustering was applied to max-normalized trajectories of the 1000 most abundant clonotypes. Separately sequenced CD4+ and CD8+ repertoires were used to assign the CD4 or CD8 phenotype of responding clones. The raw public reads went through TCRdb reprocessing: fastp at Q25, MiXCR clone calling, in-frame beta chains kept. Each entry merges the rows of one CDR3 protein and shows their most common DNA and genes. The V and J calls reflect TCRdb's pipeline rather than the authors' work. Counted in this sample were about 540,000 distinct CDR3 sequences; around 20% of them appeared once. About 12% of the sample rests with the top ten.

The investigation overall reported the following: Whether the second-wave clones peaking on day 37 were SARS-CoV-2 specific was not confirmed. Only a couple of mild cases were covered in the study, and larger cohorts including severe cases with pre-infection samples were considered necessary. Clones contracting from day 15 to 85 had balanced CD4/CD8 phenotypes, while a second wave expanding from day 15 to 37 was biased towards CD4+. Contracting CD4+ clones were located mainly in the CM and EM memory subsets, whereas CD8+ clones were found to be enriched in EMRA. Some responding clones were detected in pre-infection memory, which suggested that pre-existing cross-reactive memory T cells had joined the SARS-CoV-2 response.

The source material was PBMCs or a T cell subset sorted from them (not recorded which). The sequence was collected from an adult woman who had mild COVID-19 (a few samples of this study predate the infection). The sample titles of this study are shuffled in the database, so cell type and time point are left out; the donor was told from shared clones. The chain couples TRBV10-3 to TRBJ2-1, with 9 bases aligning to TRBD1. The bases read TGTGCCATCAGTGACCCCGGGACAGGGCACAATGAGCAGTTCTTC. It encodes CAISDPGTGHNEQFF.